This TCR beta chain was observed in a study of cytomegalovirus exposure and HLA in healthy donors. In the study overall: In an early release, HLA-typed donors contributed tens of millions of unique TCR sequences.

Between the trimmed V and J ends, which lost 2 bases and 10 bases, there was a span of 12 bases. CDR3 length: 14 residues. Germline CDR1 and CDR2: SEHNR and FQNEAQ (reference sequence). The PCR used 60 Vbeta and 13 Jbeta primers. Clones were sequenced by immunoSEQ multiplex PCR, and TCRdb holds only the in-frame ones, with some missing. The data contain about 150,000 clones, approximately 84% of them singletons. Study observations and caveats: In terms of immune exposure information, only CMV serostatus was available. It is likely that the observed cluster of highly shared sequence variants was a sequencing artifact.

The sample holds one count of this clone. The antigen is unknown. This sequence originates from a male donor in good health and CMV-seropositive. V gene TRBV7-9 combines with J gene TRBJ1-6; possibly TRBD1 for D (6 bases). Material: PBMCs. CDR3 sequence reads: CASSLKGVGSPLHF. The CDR3 nucleotides read TGTGCCAGCAGCTTAAAGGGGGTAGGCTCACCCCTCCACTTT.